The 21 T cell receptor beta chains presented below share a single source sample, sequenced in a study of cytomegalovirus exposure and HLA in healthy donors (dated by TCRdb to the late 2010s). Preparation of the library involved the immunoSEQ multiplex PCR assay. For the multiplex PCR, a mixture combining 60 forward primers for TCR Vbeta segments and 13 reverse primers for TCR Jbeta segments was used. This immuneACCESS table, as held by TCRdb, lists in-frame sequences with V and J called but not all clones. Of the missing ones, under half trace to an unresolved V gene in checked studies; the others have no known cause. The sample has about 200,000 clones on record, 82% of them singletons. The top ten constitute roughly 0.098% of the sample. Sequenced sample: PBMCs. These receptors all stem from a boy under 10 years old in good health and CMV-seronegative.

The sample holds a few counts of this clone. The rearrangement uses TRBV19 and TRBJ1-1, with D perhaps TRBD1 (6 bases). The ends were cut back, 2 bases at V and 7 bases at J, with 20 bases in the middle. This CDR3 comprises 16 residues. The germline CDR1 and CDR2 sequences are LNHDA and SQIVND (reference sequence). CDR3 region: CASSILRSGARNEAFF. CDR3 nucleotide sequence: TGTGCCAGTAGTATATTACGATCAGGGGCTCGGAATGAAGCTTTCTTT.

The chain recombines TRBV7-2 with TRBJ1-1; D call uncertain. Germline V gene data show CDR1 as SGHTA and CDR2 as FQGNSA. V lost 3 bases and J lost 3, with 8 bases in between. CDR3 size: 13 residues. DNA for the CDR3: TGTGCCAGCAGCTTTGGAGAGGACACTGAAGCTTTCTTT. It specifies CASSFGEDTEAFF. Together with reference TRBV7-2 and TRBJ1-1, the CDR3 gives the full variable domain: GAGVSQSPSNKVTEKGKDVELRCDPISGHTALYWYRQSLGQGLEFLIYFQGNSAPDKSGLPSDRFSAERTGGSVSTLTIQRTQQEDSAVYLCASSFGEDTEAFFGQGTRLTVV.

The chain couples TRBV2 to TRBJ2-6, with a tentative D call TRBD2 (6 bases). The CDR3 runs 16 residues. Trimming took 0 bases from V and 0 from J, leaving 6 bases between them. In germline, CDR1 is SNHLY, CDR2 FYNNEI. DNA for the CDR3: TGTGCCAGCAGTGAAGCGGGGGGCTCTGGGGCCAACGTCCTGACTTTC. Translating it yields CASSEAGGSGANVLTF. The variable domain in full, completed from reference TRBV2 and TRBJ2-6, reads EPEVTQTPSHQVTQMGQEVILRCVPISNHLYFYWYRQILGQKVEFLVSFYNNEISEKSEIFDDQFSVERPDGSNFTLKIRSTKLEDSAMYFCASSEAGGSGANVLTFGAGSRLTVL.

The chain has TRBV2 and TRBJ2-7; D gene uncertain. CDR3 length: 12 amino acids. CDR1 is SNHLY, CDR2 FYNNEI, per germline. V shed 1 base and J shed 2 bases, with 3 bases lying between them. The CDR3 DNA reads TGTGCCAGCAGTGAAGAGCCCTACGAGCAGTACTTC. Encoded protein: CASSEEPYEQYF.

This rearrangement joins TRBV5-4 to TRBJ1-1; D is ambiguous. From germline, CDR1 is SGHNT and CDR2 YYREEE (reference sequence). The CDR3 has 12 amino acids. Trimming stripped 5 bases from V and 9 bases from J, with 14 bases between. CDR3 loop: CASSSDGRKAFF. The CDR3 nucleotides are TGTGCCAGCAGTTCCGACGGGAGGAAAGCTTTCTTT.

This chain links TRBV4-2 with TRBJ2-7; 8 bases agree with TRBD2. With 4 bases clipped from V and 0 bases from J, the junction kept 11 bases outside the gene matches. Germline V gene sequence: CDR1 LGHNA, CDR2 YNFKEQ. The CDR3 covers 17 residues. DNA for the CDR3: TGTGCCAGCAGCCGGGAGGTGCGGGGGGAGATCTCCTACGAGCAGTACTTC. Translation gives CASSREVRGEISYEQYF.

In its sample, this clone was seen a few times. DNA for the CDR3: TGTGCCACCAGCAGAGGGAGCCCCACAGGGGGCGTCTATGGCTACACCTTC. It yields the protein CATSRGSPTGGVYGYTF. The chain has TRBV15 and TRBJ1-2, with 9 bases that match TRBD1. The ends lost 1 base at V and 4 bases at J; junction bases unmatched: 10. Per germline, CDR1 LNHNV and CDR2 YYDKDF (reference sequence). The CDR3 totals 17 residues.

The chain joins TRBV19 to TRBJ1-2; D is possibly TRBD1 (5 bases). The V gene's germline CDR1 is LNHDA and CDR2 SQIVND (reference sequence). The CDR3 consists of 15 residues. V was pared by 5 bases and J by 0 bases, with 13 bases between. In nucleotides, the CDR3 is TGTGCCAGTAGTGAGCGACAGAAAGCTAACTATGGCTACACCTTC. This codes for CASSERQKANYGYTF.

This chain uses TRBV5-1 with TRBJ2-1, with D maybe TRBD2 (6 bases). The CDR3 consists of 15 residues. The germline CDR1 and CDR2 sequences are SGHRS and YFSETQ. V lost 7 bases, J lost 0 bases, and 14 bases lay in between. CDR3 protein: CASSGRGISYNEQFF. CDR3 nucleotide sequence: TGCGCCAGCTCGGGGCGGGGCATCTCCTACAATGAGCAGTTCTTC. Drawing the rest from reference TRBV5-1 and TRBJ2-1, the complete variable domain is KAGVTQTPRYLIKTRGQQVTLSCSPISGHRSVSWYQQTPGQGLQFLFEYFSETQRNKGNFPGRFSGRQFSNSRSEMNVSTLELGDSALYLCASSGRGISYNEQFFGPGTRLTVL.

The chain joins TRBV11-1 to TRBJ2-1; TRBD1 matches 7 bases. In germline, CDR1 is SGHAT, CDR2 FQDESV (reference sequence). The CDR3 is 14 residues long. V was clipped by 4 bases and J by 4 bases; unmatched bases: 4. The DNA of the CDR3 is TGTGCCAGCAGCTACCGGGACAGATACAATGAGCAGTTCTTC. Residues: CASSYRDRYNEQFF.

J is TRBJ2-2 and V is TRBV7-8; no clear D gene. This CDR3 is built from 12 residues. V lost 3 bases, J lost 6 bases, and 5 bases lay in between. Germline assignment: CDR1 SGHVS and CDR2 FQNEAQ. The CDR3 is CASSFGPGELFF. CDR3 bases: TGTGCCAGCAGCTTCGGTCCCGGGGAGCTGTTTTTT.

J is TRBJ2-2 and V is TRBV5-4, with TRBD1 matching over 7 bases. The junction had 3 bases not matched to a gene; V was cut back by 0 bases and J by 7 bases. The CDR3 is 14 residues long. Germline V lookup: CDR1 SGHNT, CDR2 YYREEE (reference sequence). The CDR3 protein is CASSLEAGGGELFF. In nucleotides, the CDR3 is TGTGCCAGCAGCTTGGAAGCAGGGGGCGGGGAGCTGTTTTTT.

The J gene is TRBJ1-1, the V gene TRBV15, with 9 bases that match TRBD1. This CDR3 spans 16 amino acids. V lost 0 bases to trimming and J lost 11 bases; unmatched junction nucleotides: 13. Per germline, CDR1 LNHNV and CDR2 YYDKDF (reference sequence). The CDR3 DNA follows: TGTGCCACCAGCAGAGATCGGGCAAAACAGGGGGCGGTCGCTTTCTTT. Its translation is CATSRDRAKQGAVAFF.

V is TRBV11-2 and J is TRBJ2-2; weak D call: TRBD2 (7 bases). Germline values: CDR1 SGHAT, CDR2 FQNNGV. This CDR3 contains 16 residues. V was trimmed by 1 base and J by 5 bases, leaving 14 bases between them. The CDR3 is CASSLVGGAPTGELFF. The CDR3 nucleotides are TGTGCCAGCAGCTTAGTTGGGGGGGCCCCTACCGGGGAGCTGTTTTTT.

CDR3 sequence: CASSPTGGTDTQYF. In nucleotides, the CDR3 is TGTGCCAGCTCACCGACCGGGGGCACAGATACGCAGTATTTT. V gene TRBV18 combines with J gene TRBJ2-3; a weak D match, TRBD2 (5 bases). The CDR3 is made up of 14 amino acids. Germline lookup yields CDR1 KGHSH and CDR2 LQKENI. V shed 3 bases and J shed 1 base, with 8 bases lying between them.

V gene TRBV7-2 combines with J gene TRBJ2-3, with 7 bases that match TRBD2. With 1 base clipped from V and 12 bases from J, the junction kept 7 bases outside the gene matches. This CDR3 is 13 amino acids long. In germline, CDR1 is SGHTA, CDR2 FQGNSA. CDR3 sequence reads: CASSLGGTGGQYF. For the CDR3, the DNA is TGTGCCAGCAGCTTAGGGGGCACGGGAGGACAGTATTTT.

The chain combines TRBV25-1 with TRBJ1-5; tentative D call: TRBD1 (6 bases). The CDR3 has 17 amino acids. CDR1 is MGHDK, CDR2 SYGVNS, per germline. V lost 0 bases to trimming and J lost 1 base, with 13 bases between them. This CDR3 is CASSEYNRDTSNQPQHF. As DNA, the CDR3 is TGTGCCAGCAGTGAATATAACCGGGACACCAGCAATCAGCCCCAGCATTTT.

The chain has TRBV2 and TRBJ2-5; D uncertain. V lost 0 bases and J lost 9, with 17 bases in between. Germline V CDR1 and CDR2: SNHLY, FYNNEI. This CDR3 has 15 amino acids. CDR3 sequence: CASSEAPALSQAQYF. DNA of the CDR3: TGTGCCAGCAGTGAAGCGCCGGCCCTCTCCCAGGCCCAGTACTTC.

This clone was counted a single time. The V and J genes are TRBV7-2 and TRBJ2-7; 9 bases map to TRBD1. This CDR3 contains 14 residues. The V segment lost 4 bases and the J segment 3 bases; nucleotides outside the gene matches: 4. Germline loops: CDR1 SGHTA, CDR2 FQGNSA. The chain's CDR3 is CASSSLTGGYEQYF. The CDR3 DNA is TGTGCCAGCAGCTCCCTGACAGGGGGCTACGAGCAGTACTTC.

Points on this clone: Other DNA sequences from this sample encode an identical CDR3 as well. This CDR3 reads CASSRQGGYGYTF. CDR3 in DNA: TGTGCCAGCAGTAGACAGGGGGGGTATGGCTACACCTTC. This sequence joins TRBV7-8 and TRBJ1-2; 9 bases are a match to TRBD1. Germline V gene lookup returns CDR1 SGHVS and CDR2 FQNEAQ. V was pared by 6 bases and J by 5 bases, with 4 bases of the junction left unmatched. This CDR3 has 13 amino acids.

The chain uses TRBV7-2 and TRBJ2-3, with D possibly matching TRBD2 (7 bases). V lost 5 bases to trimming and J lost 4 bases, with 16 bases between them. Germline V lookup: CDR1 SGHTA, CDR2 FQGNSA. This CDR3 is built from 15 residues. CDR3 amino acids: CASSLNRGGADTQYF. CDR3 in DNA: TGTGCCAGCAGCCTTAACCGCGGGGGCGCAGATACGCAGTATTTT.